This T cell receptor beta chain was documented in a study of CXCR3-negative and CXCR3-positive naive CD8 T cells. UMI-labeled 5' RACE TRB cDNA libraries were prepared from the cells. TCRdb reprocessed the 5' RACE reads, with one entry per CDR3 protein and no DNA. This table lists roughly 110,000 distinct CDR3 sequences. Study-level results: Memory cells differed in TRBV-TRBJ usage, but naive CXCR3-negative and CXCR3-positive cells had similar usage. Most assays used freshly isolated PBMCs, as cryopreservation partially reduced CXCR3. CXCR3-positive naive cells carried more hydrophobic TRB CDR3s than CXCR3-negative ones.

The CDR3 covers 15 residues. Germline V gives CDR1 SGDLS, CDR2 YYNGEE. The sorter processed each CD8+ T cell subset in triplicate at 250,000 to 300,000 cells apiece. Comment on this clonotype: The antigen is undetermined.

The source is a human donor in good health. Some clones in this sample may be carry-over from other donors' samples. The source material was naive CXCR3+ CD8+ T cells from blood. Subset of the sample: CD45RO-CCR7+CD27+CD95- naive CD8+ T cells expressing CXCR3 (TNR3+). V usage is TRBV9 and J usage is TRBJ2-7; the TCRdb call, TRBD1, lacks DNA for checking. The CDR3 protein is CASSPWTGEDREQYF.